These 25 T cell receptor beta chains came from one sample sequenced in a study of regulatory and conventional T cells in RAG deficiency. Conventional CD4+ T cells were sorted from blood as CD25-low CD127-high cells. The protocol was immunoSEQ multiplex PCR, while the TCRdb copy is restricted to in-frame clones and leaves out a portion. The repertoire holds 45,000 or so clones, with approximately 90% as singletons. These data were also reused for a study on regulatory T cells. From that second work: The primer mix had 52 TRBV and 13 TRBJ primers.

The sample taken for sequencing was CD4+ effector T cells sorted from blood. All receptors come from a human donor in good health.

The gene calls are TRBV6-6 and TRBJ1-1, with D maybe TRBD1 (5 bases). From germline, CDR1 is MNHNY and CDR2 SVGAGI (reference sequence). The CDR3 is 13 amino acids. The V and J ends lost 4 bases and 1 base respectively, with 7 bases between them. The CDR3 here is CASSFTGNTEAFF. As DNA, the CDR3 is TGTGCCAGCAGTTTCACAGGGAACACTGAAGCTTTCTTT.

The chain combines TRBV5-4 with TRBJ2-5; 12 nucleotides agree with TRBD2. Germline V gene data show CDR1 as SGHNT and CDR2 as YYREEE (reference sequence). The CDR3 sequence is 16 residues long. Losses at the gene ends were 2 bases for V and 3 bases for J; bases not matched to a gene: 5. The CDR3 sequence: CASSLGTSGRKETQYF. DNA of the CDR3: TGTGCCAGCAGCTTAGGGACTAGCGGGCGGAAAGAGACCCAGTACTTC.

This clone has a single count. The chain couples TRBV19 to TRBJ1-2, with TRBD1 matching over 8 bases. Per germline, CDR1 LNHDA and CDR2 SQIVND (reference sequence). The CDR3 contains 12 residues. With V trimmed by 11 bases and J by 3 bases, 5 bases remained unmatched. CDR3 DNA sequence: TGTGCCGGTTCAGGGGGCTACTATGGCTACACCTTC. Translated: CAGSGGYYGYTF.

V gene TRBV27 combines with J gene TRBJ1-2; no clear D gene. In germline, CDR1 is MNHEY, CDR2 SMNVEV (reference sequence). The CDR3 is 14 residues long. V lost 0 bases and J lost 7, with 12 bases in between. The DNA of the CDR3 is TGTGCCAGCAGTTTATCAGGGCGGGTGTCTGGCTACACCTTC. It yields the protein CASSLSGRVSGYTF.

The rearrangement joins TRBV29-1 to TRBJ2-5; 7 bases agree with TRBD1. There are 13 residues in the CDR3. Germline V gene lookup returns CDR1 SQVTM and CDR2 ANQGSEA. With V trimmed by 5 bases and J by 1 base, 4 bases remained unmatched. The CDR3 loop is CSVTGDTQETQYF. Here the CDR3 DNA reads TGCAGCGTTACAGGGGATACCCAAGAGACCCAGTACTTC.

The chain combines TRBV11-2 with TRBJ2-3, with D perhaps TRBD2 (5 bases). V lost 5 bases and J 5 bases, leaving 17 bases between the germline ends. This CDR3 has 15 residues. CDR1 is SGHAT, CDR2 FQNNGV, per germline. The CDR3 region has the DNA TGTGCCAGCAGCCCCCGGACTGGGATAAGAGATACGCAGTATTTT. As protein: CASSPRTGIRDTQYF.

The gene calls are TRBV19 and TRBJ1-2; D gene unclear. This CDR3 has 15 amino acids. The V end was cut by 7 bases, the J end by 2 bases, with 17 bases between. In germline, CDR1 is LNHDA, CDR2 SQIVND (reference sequence). CDR3 nucleotides: TGTGCCAGTACTTTCTCGGCCGCTCCCAACTATGGCTACACCTTC. Translated, it gives CASTFSAAPNYGYTF.

The chain couples TRBV10-3 to TRBJ2-7, with D perhaps matching TRBD2 (7 bases). Germline assignment: CDR1 ENHRY and CDR2 SYGVKD. The CDR3 contains 15 residues. V lost 0 bases and J 5 bases, leaving 14 bases between the germline ends. The CDR3 here is CAISESGGGSNEQYF. For the CDR3, the DNA is TGTGCCATCAGTGAGTCGGGAGGGGGAAGCAACGAGCAGTACTTC.

The CDR3, as DNA: TGTGCCAGCCACCCCTCGGGCTACACTGAAGCTTTCTTT. It yields the protein CASHPSGYTEAFF. The V gene is TRBV6-5, the J gene TRBJ1-1; unclear D gene. CDR3 length equals 13 residues. The germline CDR1 and CDR2 sequences are MNHEY and SVGAGI. V shed 8 bases and J shed 3 bases, with 13 bases lying between them.

On this clone: Other nucleotide sequences in the sample specify the same CDR3. The chain is built from TRBV19 and TRBJ2-7; TRBD2 might be the D (6 bases). There are 15 residues in the CDR3. Germline CDR1 and CDR2: LNHDA and SQIVND (reference sequence). V lost 4 bases and J 2 bases, leaving 15 bases between the germline ends. CDR3 DNA: TGTGCCAGTAGTACCGGGACGGGGGTCCCCTACGAGCAGTACTTC. This translates into CASSTGTGVPYEQYF. Full variable domain (rest looked up from reference TRBV19 and TRBJ2-7): DGGITQSPKYLFRKEGQNVTLSCEQNLNHDAMYWYRQDPGQGLRLIYYSQIVNDFQKGDIAEGYSVSREKKESFPLTVTSAQKNPTAFYLCASSTGTGVPYEQYFGPGTRLTVT.

The chain carries TRBV14 and TRBJ2-2; a possible D gene is TRBD1 (5 bases). V lost 6 bases, J lost 4 bases, and 12 bases lay in between. The CDR3 loop spans 14 amino acids. Germline loops: CDR1 SGHDN, CDR2 FVKESK. This chain's CDR3 is CASSPGFLTGELFF. Written as DNA, the CDR3 is TGTGCCAGCAGTCCAGGGTTCCTCACCGGGGAGCTGTTTTTT.

This rearrangement joins TRBV5-1 to TRBJ1-1, with D perhaps matching TRBD1 (5 bases). Trimming stripped 0 bases from V and 1 base from J, with 10 bases between. The CDR3 consists of 15 residues. Germline V gene data show CDR1 as SGHRS and CDR2 as YFSETQ. Here the CDR3 DNA reads TGCGCCAGCAGCTTGGTTGCAGGGCCGAACACTGAAGCTTTCTTT. This translates into CASSLVAGPNTEAFF.

The chain is built from TRBV28 and TRBJ2-7, with 9 bases lining up with TRBD1. The CDR3 has 16 amino acids. Germline loops: CDR1 MDHEN, CDR2 SYDVKM. With 7 bases clipped from V and 3 bases from J, the junction kept 13 bases outside the gene matches. The DNA of the CDR3 is TGTGCCAGCATCCAAAACCCGGGACAGGGAAACTACGAGCAGTACTTC. As protein: CASIQNPGQGNYEQYF.

The chain joins TRBV5-6 to TRBJ2-1; D is unresolved. The CDR3 totals 11 residues. Per the germline V gene, CDR1 is SGHDT and CDR2 is YYEEEE. With 3 bases removed from V and 4 bases from J, the gap between germline ends came to 2 bases. In DNA form, the CDR3 reads TGTGCCAGCAGCTCTTACAATGAGCAGTTCTTC. Translated: CASSSYNEQFF.

The rearrangement links TRBV19 to TRBJ2-2, with D unclear. Germline V lookup: CDR1 LNHDA, CDR2 SQIVND (reference sequence). The CDR3 runs to 16 residues. Trimming took off 3 bases at V and 0 bases at J, with 11 bases between the two ends. The CDR3 DNA reads TGTGCCAGTAGTATTGGTGCCAGGTCGAACACCGGGGAGCTGTTTTTT. Amino acids: CASSIGARSNTGELFF.

CDR3 protein: CSGGGGDRGQRGYTF. In DNA form, the CDR3 reads TGCAGCGGCGGTGGGGGGGACAGGGGGCAGCGTGGCTACACCTTC. This sequence joins TRBV29-1 and TRBJ1-2, with 12 positions matching TRBD1. CDR1 and CDR2 from the germline V gene are SQVTM and ANQGSEA. V lost 7 bases, J lost 7 bases, and 13 bases stayed unmatched. The CDR3 runs to 15 residues.

This sequence joins TRBV5-8 and TRBJ2-5, with TRBD2 identical over 10 bases. The ends lost 0 bases at V and 3 bases at J; junction bases unmatched: 2. The CDR3 covers 15 residues. CDR1 is SGHTS and CDR2 is YDEGEE in the germline V gene. The CDR3 region has the DNA TGTGCCAGCAGCTTGGGGACTAGCGGTGAAGAGACCCAGTACTTC. The encoded protein is CASSLGTSGEETQYF.

The rearrangement uses TRBV4-1 and TRBJ2-3, with unresolved D. Trimming removed 0 bases from V and 8 bases from J, with 9 bases in between. Germline-derived CDR1 and CDR2 are MGHRA and YSYEKL. The CDR3 totals 13 residues. As DNA, the CDR3 is TGCGCCAGCAGCCAAGATCCCGTGGGTACGCAGTATTTT. It encodes CASSQDPVGTQYF.

This rearrangement joins TRBV27 to TRBJ1-6; perhaps TRBD1 as D (5 bases). The length of the CDR3 is 14 residues. Trimming stripped 5 bases from V and 4 bases from J, with 9 bases between. The V gene's germline CDR1 is MNHEY and CDR2 SMNVEV (reference sequence). DNA of the CDR3: TGTGCCAGCAGTCCGGGGGGGTATAATTCACCCCTCCACTTT. This codes for CASSPGGYNSPLHF.

The chain combines TRBV5-1 with TRBJ2-5; D possibly matches TRBD1 or TRBD2 (5 bases each). V was cut by 4 bases and J by 7 bases, with 14 bases left in between. This CDR3 comprises 13 residues. Germline V gene lookup returns CDR1 SGHRS and CDR2 YFSETQ. The chain's CDR3 is CASSNPGRGTQYF. CDR3 DNA: TGCGCCAGCAGCAACCCGGGACGAGGGACCCAGTACTTC.

The chain uses TRBV5-1 and TRBJ1-1; D gene unclear. CDR3 length: 14 amino acids. V lost 7 bases, J lost 0 bases, and 13 bases lay in between. Germline assignment: CDR1 SGHRS and CDR2 YFSETQ. Here the CDR3 reads CASASNGMNTEAFF. The CDR3 coding sequence is TGCGCCAGCGCCTCCAATGGAATGAACACTGAAGCTTTCTTT.

The rearrangement uses TRBV28 and TRBJ1-1; D not certain. V was shortened by 5 bases and J by 5 bases, with 15 bases between the two germline ends. Germline V gene sequence: CDR1 MDHEN, CDR2 SYDVKM. This CDR3 comprises 14 residues. The CDR3 loop is CASSTPTGRTEAFF. In DNA form, the CDR3 reads TGTGCCAGCAGTACTCCCACCGGAAGGACTGAAGCTTTCTTT. The complete variable domain, with remaining parts taken from reference TRBV28 and TRBJ1-1, reads DVKVTQSSRYLVKRTGEKVFLECVQDMDHENMFWYRQDPGLGLRLIYFSYDVKMKEKGDIPEGYSVSREKKERFSLILESASTNQTSMYLCASSTPTGRTEAFFGQGTRLTVV.

This sequence joins TRBV7-9 and TRBJ2-7, with 8 bases aligning to TRBD2. Germline CDR1 reads SEHNR; CDR2 reads FQNEAQ (reference sequence). The CDR3 runs 15 residues. Trimming removed 2 bases from V and 2 bases from J; junction bases left unmatched: 5. CDR3 sequence reads: CASSLFGTSAYEQYF. The CDR3, as DNA: TGTGCCAGCAGCTTATTCGGGACTAGTGCCTACGAGCAGTACTTC.

This clone was observed a handful of times. The V and J genes are TRBV30 and TRBJ1-1, with a weak D call TRBD1 (6 bases). From germline, CDR1 is GTSNPN and CDR2 SVGIG (reference sequence). Trimming pared 0 bases from V and 10 bases from J, leaving 18 bases between. The CDR3 has 14 amino acids. The CDR3 nucleotides read TGTGCCTGGAGTGTACGATGGACAGCCGGGTCAGCTTTCTTT. It is translated as CAWSVRWTAGSAFF.

The CDR3 DNA sequence: TGTGCCAGCAGCAATAGGCGGGAGGACAAAAACATTCAGTACTTC. Amino acid sequence: CASSNRREDKNIQYF. The V and J genes are TRBV11-2 and TRBJ2-4; 8 bases are shared with TRBD2. Trimming took 5 bases from V and 3 from J; bases not matched to a gene: 6. Germline CDR1 and CDR2: SGHAT and FQNNGV. This CDR3 spans 15 amino acids.